Presented here are 14 T cell receptor beta chains from one specimen sequenced in a study of blood T cell repertoires in COVID-19. The method was immunoSEQ multiplex PCR; TCRdb's version includes in-frame clones alone and lacks a portion of them. The sample has around 300,000 clones, more than 80% seen once. The sample was peripheral blood. Receptor source: a young woman with active or convalescent COVID-19.

In nucleotides, the CDR3 is TGCAGCGTTGCTGGCCACAGGGGAGGCAATGAGCAGTTCTTC. Amino acids: CSVAGHRGGNEQFF. The V gene is TRBV29-1, the J gene TRBJ2-1, with a weak D call TRBD1 (7 bases). V shed 4 bases and J shed 6 bases, with 16 bases lying between them. The germline gives CDR1 SQVTM, CDR2 ANQGSEA. The CDR3 length is 14 residues.

V gene TRBV27 combines with J gene TRBJ1-2; 8 bases are shared with TRBD1. The V gene end was trimmed by 5 bases and the J gene end by 1 base; junction bases not matched to a gene: 6. The CDR3 covers 15 residues. Looked up from germline, CDR1 is MNHEY and CDR2 is SMNVEV (reference sequence). This CDR3 reads CASSPRTGRNYGYTF. The DNA for the CDR3 is TGTGCCAGCAGTCCACGGACAGGGCGTAACTATGGCTACACCTTC.

V and J are TRBV30 and TRBJ2-2, with TRBD2 matching 10 bases. Germline trimming cut 0 bases from V and 6 bases from J; bases unmatched to any gene: 7. CDR1 is GTSNPN, CDR2 SVGIG, per germline (reference sequence). The CDR3 contains 16 residues. The CDR3, as DNA: TGTGCCTGGAGTGTGGGAGCGGGGGGGTTCCCCGGGGAGCTGTTTTTT. Translation: CAWSVGAGGFPGELFF.

The rearrangement uses TRBV9 and TRBJ2-1; 12 nucleotides line up with TRBD2. The germline CDR1 and CDR2 sequences are SGDLS and YYNGEE. This CDR3 comprises 15 residues. Trimming cost V 0 bases and J 6 bases; bases outside gene matches: 1. CDR3 nucleotide sequence: TGTGCCAGCAGCGTAGCTAGCGGGGGGGTCAATGAGCAGTTCTTC. The encoded protein is CASSVASGGVNEQFF. Full variable domain (remainder filled in from reference TRBV9 and TRBJ2-1): DSGVTQTPKHLITATGQRVTLRCSPRSGDLSVYWYQQSLDQGLQFLIQYYNGEERAKGNILERFSAQQFPDLHSELNLSSLELGDSALYFCASSVASGGVNEQFFGPGTRLTVL.

This clone was observed once. The chain links TRBV10-3 to TRBJ2-1; no reliable D call. The CDR3 has 15 amino acids. CDR1 is ENHRY, CDR2 SYGVKD, per germline. Trimming cost V 4 bases and J 0 bases, with 10 bases left between them. CDR3 amino acids: CAISVGGSSYNEQFF. CDR3 nucleotides: TGTGCCATCAGTGTCGGCGGTAGCTCCTACAATGAGCAGTTCTTC.

This sequence joins TRBV6-5 and TRBJ1-5; no clear D. The CDR3 is 15 residues long. V lost 0 bases, J lost 5 bases, and 11 bases lay in between. CDR1 and CDR2 from the germline V gene are MNHEY and SVGAGI. CDR3 nucleotide sequence: TGTGCCAGCAGTTACTCATGGGGAGGCGATCAGCCCCAGCATTTT. Residues: CASSYSWGGDQPQHF.

The CDR3 loop is CASSPGHFSGANVLTF. Here the CDR3 DNA reads TGTGCCAGTAGTCCCGGACATTTCTCTGGGGCCAACGTCCTGACTTTC. The gene calls are TRBV19 and TRBJ2-6; TRBD1 is a possible D gene (5 bases). The length of the CDR3 is 16 residues. Per the germline V gene, CDR1 is LNHDA and CDR2 is SQIVND (reference sequence). Trimming removed 5 bases at V and 0 bases at J, with 11 bases between.

This chain connects TRBV4-3 to TRBJ2-7, with a weak D call TRBD1 (5 bases). The CDR3 runs 14 residues. From germline, CDR1 is LGHNA and CDR2 YSLEER. Trimming took 0 bases from V and 2 from J, leaving 8 bases between them. CDR3 DNA: TGCGCCAGCAGCCAAGAGGCAGGGACCTACGAGCAGTACTTC. Its translation: CASSQEAGTYEQYF.

The chain combines TRBV5-1 with TRBJ2-1; 9 bases line up with TRBD1. With 4 bases clipped from V and 2 bases from J, the junction kept 10 bases outside the gene matches. Germline V CDR1 and CDR2: SGHRS, YFSETQ. CDR3 length: 17 amino acids. Here the CDR3 reads CASSPGQGTTPYNEQFF. The CDR3 DNA is TGCGCCAGCAGCCCGGGACAGGGAACGACCCCCTACAATGAGCAGTTCTTC.

This rearrangement joins TRBV7-8 to TRBJ1-3, with 8 bases that match TRBD1. Germline V gene data show CDR1 as SGHVS and CDR2 as FQNEAQ. The CDR3 length is 16 residues. The junction had 3 bases not matched to a gene; V was cut back by 2 bases and J by 0 bases. The CDR3 DNA sequence: TGTGCCAGCAGCTTATACGGGACAGGCTCTGGAAACACCATATATTTT. Translating it yields CASSLYGTGSGNTIYF.

The chain uses TRBV19 and TRBJ2-7, with D uncertain. With 3 bases removed from V and 7 bases from J, the gap between germline ends came to 10 bases. Germline V lookup: CDR1 LNHDA, CDR2 SQIVND (reference sequence). This CDR3 contains 12 residues. As DNA, the CDR3 is TGTGCCAGTAGTATTACCCTCGGTGAGCAGTACTTC. Protein: CASSITLGEQYF. The whole variable domain, filled in from reference TRBV19 and TRBJ2-7, reads DGGITQSPKYLFRKEGQNVTLSCEQNLNHDAMYWYRQDPGQGLRLIYYSQIVNDFQKGDIAEGYSVSREKKESFPLTVTSAQKNPTAFYLCASSITLGEQYFGPGTRLTVT.

This sequence joins TRBV6-2 or TRBV6-3 and TRBJ1-1, with 9 bases aligning to TRBD1. The CDR3 is 15 amino acids. J was trimmed by 1 base and V by 4 bases; bases with no gene match: 4. The germline V gene encodes CDR1 MNHEY and CDR2 SVGEGT. The CDR3 bases are TGTGCCAGCAGTTCCCCGGACAGGGGGAACACTGAAGCTTTCTTT. Amino acid sequence: CASSSPDRGNTEAFF.

This rearrangement joins TRBV19 to TRBJ1-2; the D is unclear. This CDR3 is 14 amino acids long. Trimming removed 5 bases from V and 7 bases from J, with 17 bases in between. CDR1 is LNHDA, CDR2 SQIVND, per germline (reference sequence). The CDR3 loop reads CASSRIFVEAGYTF. CDR3 bases: TGTGCCAGTAGTCGGATATTCGTTGAGGCTGGCTACACCTTC.

V gene TRBV27 combines with J gene TRBJ2-1; D gene uncertain. CDR3 length equals 14 residues. Looked up from germline, CDR1 is MNHEY and CDR2 is SMNVEV (reference sequence). Trimming stripped 6 bases from V and 4 bases from J, with 13 bases between. The CDR3 sequence: CASRERVNYNEQFF. The CDR3 nucleotides read TGTGCCAGCAGAGAGCGAGTAAATTACAATGAGCAGTTCTTC.